The clone carrying this T cell receptor beta chain was detected many times. Its antigen remains unknown. The data were taken from a study of T-cell reconstitution after alpha-beta-depleted transplantation in children. Study outcomes and limitations: Alpha-beta T cells present about two months after transplant were reported to originate from several hundred expanded graft clones. Several patients had high TCRbeta diversity at day 60; it came from surviving recipient T cells and thymic progenitors. At one year after transplant, newly produced T cells mostly accounted for T-cell counts and diversity.

A TCRbeta library incorporating unique molecular identifiers was prepared. TCRdb re-derived calls from the PCR reads in MiXCR, one entry per CDR3 protein. The sample has 250,000 to 300,000 distinct CDR3 sequences, roughly 12% seen once; the top ten hold 20% to 25%. Germline V lookup: CDR1 LNHDA, CDR2 SQIVND (reference sequence). This CDR3 is 14 amino acids long. Between the trimmed V and J ends, which lost 3 bases and 0 bases, there was a span of 8 bases. This chain connects TRBV19 to TRBJ1-2; no clear D gene. The source is a male patient between 2 and 9 years old who had a stem cell transplant for chronic granulomatous disease, so the T cells may come from the graft donor. The sequencing used peripheral blood, collected 180 days after TCRalphabeta/CD19-depleted stem cell transplant. The CDR3: CASSMSGTNYGYTF. In nucleotides, the CDR3 is TGTGCCAGTAGTATGTCCGGCACTAACTATGGCTACACCTTC.